The 32 T cell receptor beta chains below all came from one sample that was sequenced in a study of cytomegalovirus exposure and HLA in healthy donors. The study ran its PCR with 60 Vbeta and 13 Jbeta primers. Only in-frame clones appear in the TCRdb table, and some are missing; sequencing was by immunoSEQ multiplex PCR. Among roughly 160,000 clones listed, about 72% were seen once. What was sequenced was PBMCs. These receptors were taken from a girl aged 10 to 17 in good health and CMV-seronegative.

This clone has a single count. The chain links TRBV18 to TRBJ2-7; TRBD2 might be the D (6 bases). Trimming cost V 2 bases and J 6 bases, with 14 bases left between them. Germline V gene data show CDR1 as KGHSH and CDR2 as LQKENI. This CDR3 region has 14 residues. In nucleotides, the CDR3 is TGTGCCAGCTCACCATGGGGGGAAGAGTCCGAGCAGTACTTC. Protein: CASSPWGEESEQYF.

This clone was detected once. The rearrangement uses TRBV6-6 and TRBJ2-7, with a weak D call TRBD1 (6 bases). Between the trimmed V and J ends, which lost 6 bases and 3 bases, there was a span of 21 bases. The V gene's germline CDR1 is MNHNY and CDR2 SVGAGI (reference sequence). The CDR3 covers 16 residues. The CDR3 nucleotides read TGTGCCAGCAGGGACCACTTATACAGGGACCTCTACGAGCAGTACTTC. Encoded protein: CASRDHLYRDLYEQYF.

This clone was seen a handful of times. This chain connects TRBV25-1 to TRBJ1-1; D unclear. The CDR3 has 11 amino acids. In germline, CDR1 is MGHDK, CDR2 SYGVNS. Trimming left V 3 bases short and J 8 bases short, with 7 bases between. The CDR3 DNA reads as TGTGCCAGCAGTGACGGCAGGGAAGCTTTCTTT. This gives the protein CASSDGREAFF.

This chain joins TRBV29-1 and TRBJ2-1, with 9 bases that match TRBD1. This CDR3 comprises 15 residues. Germline lookup yields CDR1 SQVTM and CDR2 ANQGSEA. After removal of 4 bases from V and 6 bases from J, the junction contained 10 bases not matched to a gene. CDR3 sequence (DNA): TGCAGCGTTGTTCGCGGGACAGGGAGTCCCAATGAGCAGTTCTTC. Encoded protein: CSVVRGTGSPNEQFF.

Concerning this clone itself: In the same sample, other DNA sequences code for this CDR3. The gene calls are TRBV6-5 and TRBJ1-1; TRBD1 is a possible D gene (5 bases). The CDR3 sequence is 15 residues long. From germline, CDR1 is MNHEY and CDR2 SVGAGI. V dropped 0 bases and J dropped 0 bases, with 8 bases sitting between them. This CDR3 is CASSYSPGVNTEAFF. The CDR3 DNA follows: TGTGCCAGCAGTTACTCGCCGGGGGTGAACACTGAAGCTTTCTTT.

This chain links TRBV2 with TRBJ2-7; 9 positions agree with TRBD2. The germline CDR1 and CDR2 sequences are SNHLY and FYNNEI. Trimming removed 6 bases from V and 4 bases from J; junction bases left unmatched: 7. The CDR3 extends over 14 amino acids. DNA of the CDR3: TGTGCCAGCAGAGAGGGCGGGGGGGCTTACGAGCAGTACTTC. Its translation: CASREGGGAYEQYF.

The rearrangement uses TRBV19 and TRBJ1-6; no reliable D call. Per germline, CDR1 LNHDA and CDR2 SQIVND (reference sequence). Deletions cut 4 bases from V and 8 bases from J, with 15 bases between. This CDR3 contains 15 residues. The CDR3 protein is CASSTLGPRDSPLHF. The DNA for the CDR3 is TGTGCCAGTAGTACCCTGGGCCCGAGGGATTCACCCCTCCACTTT.

The chain is built from TRBV10-1 and TRBJ1-1; no definite D call. Trimming shortened V by 3 bases and J by 1 base, and 6 bases separated the two germline ends. CDR3 length: 13 residues. Per germline, CDR1 WNHNN and CDR2 SYGVQD (reference sequence). CDR3 region: CASSDTRNTEAFF. In DNA form, the CDR3 reads TGCGCCAGCAGTGACACGCGGAACACTGAAGCTTTCTTT.

This clone was seen a few times. The CDR3 here is CASNRGSSYNSPLHF. CDR3 nucleotides: TGTGCCAGCAACCGGGGGAGCTCCTATAATTCACCCCTCCACTTT. This rearrangement joins TRBV27 to TRBJ1-6, with D perhaps TRBD1 (5 bases). The CDR3 runs 15 residues. Trimming removed 7 bases from V and 0 bases from J, with 10 bases in between. Germline V CDR1 and CDR2: MNHEY, SMNVEV (reference sequence).

The chain recombines TRBV9 with TRBJ2-1; 8 bases map to TRBD1. Germline CDR1 SGDLS, CDR2 YYNGEE. V lost 4 bases to trimming and J lost 0 bases; unmatched junction nucleotides: 9. The CDR3 length is 17 residues. CDR3 nucleotide sequence: TGTGCCAGCAGCCCCCGGGACAGGACTTCCTCCTACAATGAGCAGTTCTTC. It translates to CASSPRDRTSSYNEQFF.

J is TRBJ1-3 and V is TRBV19, with 7 positions matching TRBD1. CDR3 length: 16 residues. The V gene end was trimmed by 4 bases and the J gene end by 3 bases; junction bases not matched to a gene: 9. CDR1 and CDR2 (germline): LNHDA, SQIVND (reference sequence). The CDR3 DNA follows: TGTGCCAGTAGTACCCGGACAGGAGACGGTGGAAACACCATATATTTT. Its protein is CASSTRTGDGGNTIYF.

The rearrangement uses TRBV6-1 and TRBJ1-4; possibly TRBD1 for D (5 bases). Per the germline V gene, CDR1 is MNHNS and CDR2 is SASEGT. With 1 base removed from V and 7 bases from J, the gap between germline ends came to 13 bases. CDR3 size: 15 residues. The DNA of the CDR3 is TGTGCCAGCAGTGAAGTGGGGGGAGAGGGTGAAAAACTGTTTTTT. It encodes CASSEVGGEGEKLFF.

The chain links TRBV6-1 to TRBJ1-2, with D perhaps matching TRBD1 (5 bases). Germline-derived CDR1 and CDR2 are MNHNS and SASEGT. This CDR3 spans 13 amino acids. The V end lost 6 bases, the J end lost 6 bases, and 14 bases lay between the germline ends. DNA of the CDR3: TGTGCCAGCAGCCGCGGGACGGTGGATGGCTACACCTTC. It is translated as CASSRGTVDGYTF.

The genes are TRBV19 and TRBJ1-3; 7 nucleotides align to TRBD1. Trimming removed 10 bases from V and 1 base from J; junction bases left unmatched: 4. The V gene's germline CDR1 is LNHDA and CDR2 SQIVND (reference sequence). The CDR3 sequence is 13 residues long. The CDR3 is CATSDRSGNTIYF. The DNA of the CDR3 is TGTGCCACCTCGGACAGGTCTGGAAACACCATATATTTT. Full variable domain (missing parts from reference TRBV19 and TRBJ1-3): DGGITQSPKYLFRKEGQNVTLSCEQNLNHDAMYWYRQDPGQGLRLIYYSQIVNDFQKGDIAEGYSVSREKKESFPLTVTSAQKNPTAFYLCATSDRSGNTIYFGEGSWLTVV.

The rearrangement joins TRBV6-5 to TRBJ1-1, with D hard to call. This CDR3 is 13 amino acids long. CDR1 and CDR2 (germline): MNHEY, SVGAGI. V shed 7 bases and J shed 0 bases, with 9 bases lying between them. In DNA form, the CDR3 reads TGTGCCAGCACTGTGGGCATGAACACTGAAGCTTTCTTT. Protein sequence: CASTVGMNTEAFF.

The V call is TRBV18, the J call TRBJ1-1, with a weak D call TRBD1 (6 bases). Per germline, CDR1 KGHSH and CDR2 LQKENI. This CDR3 has 15 amino acids. V lost 2 bases and J 3 bases, leaving 13 bases between the germline ends. This CDR3 reads CASSPMRGWDTEAFF. The DNA of the CDR3 is TGTGCCAGCTCACCAATGAGGGGGTGGGACACTGAAGCTTTCTTT.

The chain recombines TRBV13 with TRBJ2-2, with 9 nucleotides matching TRBD1. The CDR3 contains 18 residues. V was clipped by 4 bases and J by 7 bases; unmatched bases: 16. CDR1 and CDR2 from the germline V gene are PRHDT and FYEKMQ (reference sequence). The chain's CDR3 is CASSSGWGTGLRGGELFF. The CDR3 nucleotides read TGTGCCAGCAGCTCAGGGTGGGGGACAGGGTTAAGAGGCGGGGAGCTGTTTTTT.

The rearrangement links TRBV6-1 to TRBJ1-5; D might be TRBD1 (5 bases). The germline CDR1 and CDR2 sequences are MNHNS and SASEGT. The V end lost 8 bases, the J end lost 6 bases, and 14 bases lay between the germline ends. The CDR3 totals 13 residues. CDR3 loop: CASLSTGGQPQHF. The CDR3 DNA reads as TGTGCCAGCTTATCGACCGGGGGTCAGCCCCAGCATTTT.

The rearrangement links TRBV5-1 to TRBJ1-4, with D perhaps matching TRBD1 (5 bases). CDR3 length equals 15 residues. CDR1 and CDR2 from the germline V gene are SGHRS and YFSETQ. Trimming took 4 bases from V and 8 from J, leaving 18 bases between them. Written as DNA, the CDR3 is TGCGCCAGCAGCGACGGGGGGAGAGGCGGCGAAAAACTGTTTTTT. Amino acid sequence: CASSDGGRGGEKLFF.

The chain links TRBV4-1 to TRBJ1-3; D is undetermined. With 4 bases removed from V and 7 bases from J, the gap between germline ends came to 14 bases. The length of the CDR3 is 14 residues. Germline V gene sequence: CDR1 MGHRA, CDR2 YSYEKL. CDR3 sequence reads: CASSPIGVQNTIYF. Written as DNA, the CDR3 is TGCGCCAGCAGCCCGATCGGGGTTCAGAACACCATATATTTT.

This chain uses TRBV6-5 with TRBJ2-3; a possible D gene is TRBD2 (7 bases). Trimming pared 2 bases from V and 1 base from J, leaving 13 bases between. The germline gives CDR1 MNHEY, CDR2 SVGAGI. This CDR3 comprises 16 residues. CDR3 protein: CASSYGGGGRTDTQYF. In DNA form, the CDR3 reads TGTGCCAGCAGTTACGGAGGGGGGGGCCGCACAGATACGCAGTATTTT.

Only one count was recorded for this clone. This chain uses TRBV5-1 with TRBJ1-2; D is ambiguous. V gave up 4 bases and J gave up 2 bases, with 6 bases separating them. The germline V gene encodes CDR1 SGHRS and CDR2 YFSETQ. The CDR3 length is 12 residues. The CDR3 loop reads CASSEANYGYTF. The DNA for the CDR3 is TGCGCCAGCAGCGAGGCGAACTATGGCTACACCTTC.

V and J are TRBV4-1 and TRBJ1-1; D not certain. CDR3 length: 15 residues. Trimming pared 0 bases from V and 1 base from J, leaving 9 bases between. Per germline, CDR1 MGHRA and CDR2 YSYEKL. DNA of the CDR3: TGCGCCAGCAGCCAAGAGTTCATTCCGAACACTGAAGCTTTCTTT. This gives the protein CASSQEFIPNTEAFF.

The genes are TRBV6-5 and TRBJ1-2; 10 bases fit TRBD1. The CDR3 length is 14 residues. Germline-derived CDR1 and CDR2 are MNHEY and SVGAGI. With 7 bases clipped from V and 13 bases from J, the junction kept 15 bases outside the gene matches. The CDR3 nucleotides read TGTGCCAGCAATCAAGGGACAGGGGACGTCGGTTGCACCTTC. As protein: CASNQGTGDVGCTF.

This clone came up a few times. This chain links TRBV2 with TRBJ1-5; 11 bases align to TRBD1. The CDR3 has 16 amino acids. Per the germline V gene, CDR1 is SNHLY and CDR2 is FYNNEI. V was pared by 5 bases and J by 2 bases, with 5 bases of the junction left unmatched. For the CDR3, the DNA is TGTGCCAGCAGTAGGGACAGGGGGTCTGGCAATCAGCCCCAGCATTTT. This codes for CASSRDRGSGNQPQHF.

The V gene is TRBV19, the J gene TRBJ1-1; 7 nucleotides match TRBD1. V was pared by 7 bases and J by 0 bases, with 8 bases of the junction left unmatched. CDR3 size: 15 residues. Germline V lookup: CDR1 LNHDA, CDR2 SQIVND (reference sequence). The CDR3 loop reads CASKRGPNMNTEAFF. In nucleotides, the CDR3 is TGTGCCAGTAAGAGGGGGCCTAATATGAACACTGAAGCTTTCTTT.

CDR3 amino acids: CASGLVLTGGDYEQYF. CDR3 nucleotide sequence: TGTGCTAGTGGTTTGGTCCTGACAGGGGGCGACTACGAGCAGTACTTC. The rearrangement links TRBV12-5 to TRBJ2-7, with TRBD1 matching 10 bases. The germline V gene encodes CDR1 LGHNT and CDR2 FRNRAP. The CDR3 runs to 16 residues. J gave up 3 bases and V 0 bases, and 5 bases lay outside the gene matches.

This clone was seen once. V and J are TRBV9 and TRBJ2-1, with 9 bases identical to TRBD1. Looked up from germline, CDR1 is SGDLS and CDR2 is YYNGEE. The CDR3 contains 16 residues. The J segment lost 0 bases and the V segment lost 4 bases, leaving 5 bases of the junction unmatched. The CDR3 nucleotides read TGTGCCAGCAGCCTTGGGACAGGGTTCTCCTACAATGAGCAGTTCTTC. Translating it yields CASSLGTGFSYNEQFF.

The rearrangement uses TRBV25-1 and TRBJ2-7; D not certain. V lost 2 bases and J 4 bases, leaving 15 bases between the germline ends. The germline V gene has CDR1 MGHDK and CDR2 SYGVNS. The CDR3 spans 15 residues. The CDR3 loop is CASSEGQDRRYEQYF. Written as DNA, the CDR3 is TGTGCCAGCAGTGAAGGTCAGGATAGGCGATACGAGCAGTACTTC.

The CDR3 is CASSYRGRESSYEQYF. CDR3 bases: TGTGCCAGCAGCTACCGTGGACGGGAGAGCTCCTACGAGCAGTACTTC. The chain couples TRBV7-3 to TRBJ2-7; D possibly corresponds to TRBD2 (6 bases). The CDR3 length is 16 residues. Trimming took off 4 bases at V and 0 bases at J, with 16 bases between the two ends. Germline V lookup: CDR1 SGHTA, CDR2 FQGTGA.

CDR3 coding DNA: TGTGCCAGCAGCAACGGACAGGGGCCCTACAATGAGCAGTTCTTC. Amino acids: CASSNGQGPYNEQFF. J is TRBJ2-1 and V is TRBV9, with 9 bases aligning to TRBD1. Per germline, CDR1 SGDLS and CDR2 YYNGEE. V lost 4 bases to trimming and J lost 2 bases; unmatched junction nucleotides: 4. CDR3 length: 15 residues.

This clone showed up just a few times. The chain combines TRBV7-6 with TRBJ1-2; D call uncertain. CDR3 length equals 16 residues. Trimming took 0 bases from V and 2 from J, leaving 13 bases between them. The germline V gene encodes CDR1 SGHVS and CDR2 FNYEAQ. The CDR3 coding sequence is TGTGCCAGCAGCTTAGCGAGAGGGTCGAAAAACTATGGCTACACCTTC. Residues: CASSLARGSKNYGYTF.